This T cell receptor (beta chain) emerged from a study of blood T cell repertoires in COVID-19. Study details: The cDNA or gDNA used as material had been derived from T cells, B-cell-depleted T cells, or PBMCs.

Cohort allocation depended upon clinical history that participants reported. Assay: immunoSEQ multiplex PCR; the TCRdb copy retains only in-frame clones and omits some. The sample carries hundreds of thousands of clones, around 89% recorded once. Per germline, CDR1 ENHRY and CDR2 SYGVKD. J lost 7 bases, V lost 6 bases, and 3 bases had no gene match. The CDR3 is made up of 13 amino acids. The sequenced sample consisted of PBMCs or T cells enriched from blood (not recorded which). This receptor was obtained from a man aged 35 to 55 who had recovered from COVID-19. J is TRBJ1-4 and V is TRBV10-3; 9 positions match TRBD1. The CDR3 DNA follows: TGTGCCATCAGAGGACAGGGGATTGAAAAACTGTTTTTT. Translation: CAIRGQGIEKLFF.